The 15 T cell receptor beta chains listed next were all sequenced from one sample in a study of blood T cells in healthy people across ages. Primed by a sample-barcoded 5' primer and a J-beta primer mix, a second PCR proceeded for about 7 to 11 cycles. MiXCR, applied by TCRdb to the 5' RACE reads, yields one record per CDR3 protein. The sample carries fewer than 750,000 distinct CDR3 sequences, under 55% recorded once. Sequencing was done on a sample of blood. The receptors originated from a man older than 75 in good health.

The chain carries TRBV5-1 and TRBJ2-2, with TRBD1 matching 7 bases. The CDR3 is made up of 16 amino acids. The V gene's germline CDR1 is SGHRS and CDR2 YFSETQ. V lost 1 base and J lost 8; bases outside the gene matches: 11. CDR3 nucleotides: TGCGCCAGCAGCTTGTTGGTGGACAGGTCGTCAGGGGAGCTGTTTTTT. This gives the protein CASSLLVDRSSGELFF.

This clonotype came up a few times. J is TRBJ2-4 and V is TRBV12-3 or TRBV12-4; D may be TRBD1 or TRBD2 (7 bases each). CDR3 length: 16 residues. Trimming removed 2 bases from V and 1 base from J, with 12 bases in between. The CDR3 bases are TGTGCCAGCAGTTTACAGGGGGAGGGTGCCAAAAACATTCAGTACTTC. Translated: CASSLQGEGAKNIQYF.

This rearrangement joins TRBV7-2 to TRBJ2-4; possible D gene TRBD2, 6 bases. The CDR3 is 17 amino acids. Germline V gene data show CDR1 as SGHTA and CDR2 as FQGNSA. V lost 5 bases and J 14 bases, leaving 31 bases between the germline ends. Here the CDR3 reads CASSLDARTILSNEKYF. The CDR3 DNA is TGTGCCAGCAGCCTAGACGCCCGGACTATTCTTTCCAACGAGAAGTACTTC.

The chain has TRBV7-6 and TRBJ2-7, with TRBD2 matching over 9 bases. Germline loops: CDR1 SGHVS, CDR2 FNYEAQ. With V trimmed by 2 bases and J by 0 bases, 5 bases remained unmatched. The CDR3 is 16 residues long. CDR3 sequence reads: CASSLTGTSLSYEQYF. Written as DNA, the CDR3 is TGTGCCAGCAGCTTAACGGGGACTAGCCTCTCCTACGAGCAGTACTTC.

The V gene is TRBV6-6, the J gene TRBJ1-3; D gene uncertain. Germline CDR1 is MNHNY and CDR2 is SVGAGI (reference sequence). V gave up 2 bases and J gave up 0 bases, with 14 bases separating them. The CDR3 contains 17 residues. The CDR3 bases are TGTGCCAGCAGTTACAGCCCCGGGTCCGGCTCTGGAAACACCATATATTTT. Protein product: CASSYSPGSGSGNTIYF.

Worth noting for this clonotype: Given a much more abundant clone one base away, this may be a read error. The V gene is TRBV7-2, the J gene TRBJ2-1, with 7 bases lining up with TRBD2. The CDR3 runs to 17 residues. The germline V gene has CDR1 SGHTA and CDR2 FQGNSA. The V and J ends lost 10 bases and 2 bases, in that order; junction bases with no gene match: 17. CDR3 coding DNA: TGTGCCACCGACGGACCAGCGGGGAGTAGCGCCTACAATGAGCAGTTCTTC. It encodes CATDGPAGSSAYNEQFF. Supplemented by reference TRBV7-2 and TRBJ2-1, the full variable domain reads GAGVSQSPSNKVTEKGKDVELRCDPISGHTALYWYRQSLGQGLEFLIYFQGNSAPDKSGLPSDRFSAERTGGSVSTLTIQRTQQEDSAVYLCATDGPAGSSAYNEQFFGPGTRLTVL.

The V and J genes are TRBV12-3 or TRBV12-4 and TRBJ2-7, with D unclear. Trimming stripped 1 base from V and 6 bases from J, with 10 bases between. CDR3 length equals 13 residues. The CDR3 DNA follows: TGTGCCAGCAGTTTAGGACGGACGGCCGAGCAGTACTTC. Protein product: CASSLGRTAEQYF.

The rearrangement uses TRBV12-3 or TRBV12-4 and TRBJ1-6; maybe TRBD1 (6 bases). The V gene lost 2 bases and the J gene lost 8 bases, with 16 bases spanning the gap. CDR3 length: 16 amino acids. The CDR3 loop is CASSLQSAGAYSPLHF. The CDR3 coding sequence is TGTGCCAGCAGTTTACAGTCGGCAGGGGCATATTCACCCCTCCACTTT.

This chain's CDR3 is CASSWTTTDTQYF. The CDR3, as DNA: TGTGCCAGCAGCTGGACGACGACCGATACGCAGTATTTT. This chain connects TRBV11-3 to TRBJ2-3; the D is unclear. The CDR3 has 13 residues. V was trimmed by 4 bases and J by 6 bases, leaving 11 bases between them. Germline CDR1 is SGHNT and CDR2 is YENEEA. The whole variable domain, filled in from reference TRBV11-3 and TRBJ2-3, reads EAGVVQSPRYKIIEKKQPVAFWCNPISGHNTLYWYLQNLGQGPELLIRYENEEAVDDSQLPKDRFSAERLKGVDSTLKIQPAELGDSAVYLCASSWTTTDTQYFGPGTRLTVL.

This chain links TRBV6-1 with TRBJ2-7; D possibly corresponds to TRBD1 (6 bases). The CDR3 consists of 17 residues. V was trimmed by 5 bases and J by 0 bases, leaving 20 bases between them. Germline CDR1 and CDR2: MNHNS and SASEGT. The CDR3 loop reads CASSRTRTASSSYEQYF. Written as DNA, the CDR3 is TGTGCCAGCAGTCGCACCAGGACAGCCTCGAGCTCCTACGAGCAGTACTTC.

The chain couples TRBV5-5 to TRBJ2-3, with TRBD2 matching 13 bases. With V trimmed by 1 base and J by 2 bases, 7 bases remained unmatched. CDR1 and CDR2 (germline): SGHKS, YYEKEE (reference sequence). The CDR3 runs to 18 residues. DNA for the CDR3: TGTGCCAGCAGCTTGAGGGGGGGGACTAGCGGGACCACAGATACGCAGTATTTT. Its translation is CASSLRGGTSGTTDTQYF.

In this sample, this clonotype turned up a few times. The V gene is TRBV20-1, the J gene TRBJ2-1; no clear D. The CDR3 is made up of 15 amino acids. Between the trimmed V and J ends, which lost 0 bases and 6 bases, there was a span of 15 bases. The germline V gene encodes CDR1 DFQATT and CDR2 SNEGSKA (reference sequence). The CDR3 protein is CSARDLDRSPNEQFF. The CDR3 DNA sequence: TGCAGTGCTAGAGATCTCGATCGGAGTCCCAATGAGCAGTTCTTC.

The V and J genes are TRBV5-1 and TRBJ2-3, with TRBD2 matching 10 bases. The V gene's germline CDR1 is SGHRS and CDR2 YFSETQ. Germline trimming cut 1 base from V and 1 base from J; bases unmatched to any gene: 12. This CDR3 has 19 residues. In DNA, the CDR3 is TGCGCCAGCAGCTTGAGGCTAGCGGGGGATTATTCTGGCACAGATACGCAGTATTTT. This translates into CASSLRLAGDYSGTDTQYF.

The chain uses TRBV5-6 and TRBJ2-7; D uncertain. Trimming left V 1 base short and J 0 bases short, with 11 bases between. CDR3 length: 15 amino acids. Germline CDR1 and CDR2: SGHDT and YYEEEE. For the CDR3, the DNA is TGTGCCAGCAGCTTGCGTCGGACCAGCTCCTACGAGCAGTACTTC. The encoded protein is CASSLRRTSSYEQYF.

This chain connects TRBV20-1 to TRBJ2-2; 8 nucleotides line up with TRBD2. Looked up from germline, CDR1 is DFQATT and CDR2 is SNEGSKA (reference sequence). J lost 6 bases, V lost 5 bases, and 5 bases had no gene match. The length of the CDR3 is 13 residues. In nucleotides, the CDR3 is TGCAGTGCTCCACGAGCGGGAGCCGGGGAGCTGTTTTTT. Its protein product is CSAPRAGAGELFF.